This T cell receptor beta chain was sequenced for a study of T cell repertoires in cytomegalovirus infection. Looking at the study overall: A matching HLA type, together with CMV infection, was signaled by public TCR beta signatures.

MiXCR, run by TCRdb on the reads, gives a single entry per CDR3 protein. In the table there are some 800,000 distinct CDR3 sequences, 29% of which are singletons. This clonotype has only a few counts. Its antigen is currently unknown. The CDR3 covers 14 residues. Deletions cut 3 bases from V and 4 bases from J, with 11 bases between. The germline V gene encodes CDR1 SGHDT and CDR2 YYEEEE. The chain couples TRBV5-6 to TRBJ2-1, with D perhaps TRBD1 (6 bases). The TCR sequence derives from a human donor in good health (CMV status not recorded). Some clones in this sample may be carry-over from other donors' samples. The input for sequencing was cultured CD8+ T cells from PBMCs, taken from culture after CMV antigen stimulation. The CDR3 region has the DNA TGTGCCAGCAGCTCCGGGACACCTTACAATGAGCAGTTCTTC. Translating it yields CASSSGTPYNEQFF.